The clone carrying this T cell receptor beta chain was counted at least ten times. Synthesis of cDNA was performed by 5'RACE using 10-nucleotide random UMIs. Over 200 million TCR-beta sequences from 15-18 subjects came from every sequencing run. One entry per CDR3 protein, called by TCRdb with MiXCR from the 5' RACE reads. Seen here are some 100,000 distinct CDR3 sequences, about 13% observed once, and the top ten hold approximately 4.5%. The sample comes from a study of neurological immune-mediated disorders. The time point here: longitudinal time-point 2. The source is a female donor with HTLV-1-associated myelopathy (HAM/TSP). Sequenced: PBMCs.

CDR3 amino acids: CASSVRGSTQYF. The CDR3 nucleotides are TGTGCCAGCAGCGTTAGGGGGTCTACGCAGTATTTT. The chain combines TRBV12-3 or TRBV12-4 with TRBJ2-3, with a possible D match to TRBD1 (6 bases). Trimming left V 6 bases short and J 8 bases short, with 12 bases between. This CDR3 contains 12 residues.